This T cell receptor (beta chain) appears in the sequencing data of a study of T-cell memory formation after mild COVID-19 (dated by TCRdb to the early 2020s). Context from the whole study: TCR sequence clusters from the two donors were largely donor specific. T-cell clones expanding and contracting after mild COVID-19 in a couple of donors were tracked by longitudinal TCRalpha and TCRbeta repertoire sequencing. The cohort was made up of two young adult volunteers, one female and one male, who were previously healthy.

Concerning this clonotype: The clone's antigen remains unknown. There are no base qualities to consult, and no much larger clone falls within one base.

General study outcomes and caveats: Clones that contracted from day 15 to 85 showed balanced CD4/CD8 phenotypes, whereas a second wave of clones that expanded from day 15 to 37 leaned towards CD4+. Contracting CD4+ clones turned up mainly in the CM and EM memory subsets, whereas EMRA was where CD8+ clones were enriched. Only a couple of mild cases were covered by the study, and larger cohorts that include severe cases with pre-infection samples were considered necessary. The second-wave clones that peaked on day 37 were not confirmed to be SARS-CoV-2 specific. The detection of some responding clones in pre-infection memory suggests that pre-existing cross-reactive memory T cells joined the SARS-CoV-2 response.

PBMCs were isolated by Ficoll-Paque density gradient centrifugation. Sequencing was performed on an Illumina NovaSeq 6000. TCRalpha and TCRbeta cDNA libraries were built by 5'RACE with constant-segment primers, adding sample barcodes and unique molecular identifiers. RNA was extracted from every sample with Trizol reagent. Libraries were amplified in two PCR steps, with a second sample barcode and Illumina TruSeq adapters added in the second step. The libraries were sequenced on an Illumina NovaSeq using 2 x 150 bp paired-end reads. From the authors' description of their analysis: Reads were demultiplexed and collapsed into UMI-guided consensus sequences with migec v1.2.7. Using mixcr v2.1.11, the UMI consensuses were aligned to TRA and TRB V and J templates and assembled into clonotypes. A clonotype was counted as expanded or contracted only if both edgeR and NoisET called the change significant, with noise models trained on biological replicates. For edgeR calls, a false discovery rate-adjusted p below 0.01 and a log2 fold-change threshold of 1 were applied. PCA with hierarchical clustering of max-normalized trajectories of the 1000 most abundant clonotypes was used as exploratory dynamics analysis. Separately sequenced CD4+ and CD8+ repertoires were used to assign the CD4 or CD8 phenotype of responding clones. The raw public data were reprocessed by TCRdb itself: fastp quality trimming at Q25, MiXCR clonotype calling, in-frame beta chains only. Records with the same CDR3 protein are collapsed into one entry carrying the most frequent genes and DNA. The authors' filters were not applied to this entry. Across this sample there are hundreds of thousands of distinct CDR3 sequences, with about a fifth seen only once. The ten largest clones add up to approximately 8% of the sample.

Via the germline V gene (reference sequence), CDR1 is DFQATT and CDR2 SNEGSKA. V trim: 4 bases; J trim: 4 bases; unmatched bases: 6. The CDR3 holds 15 amino acids from the cysteine to the phenylalanine. Only the CDR3 DNA is retained, 45 bases long and in frame from the first base. The material sequenced was PBMCs or a T cell subset sorted from them (not recorded which). The chain couples TRBV20-1 to TRBJ2-1, with 11 bases matching TRBD2. The source is an adult woman who had mild COVID-19 (a few samples of this study predate the infection). The sample titles of this study are shuffled in the database, so cell type and time point are left out; the donor was told from shared clones. This receptor carries the CDR3 CSATLGLAAYNEQFF. The DNA reads as follows: TGCAGTGCTACCCTGGGACTAGCGGCTTACAATGAGCAGTTCTTC.